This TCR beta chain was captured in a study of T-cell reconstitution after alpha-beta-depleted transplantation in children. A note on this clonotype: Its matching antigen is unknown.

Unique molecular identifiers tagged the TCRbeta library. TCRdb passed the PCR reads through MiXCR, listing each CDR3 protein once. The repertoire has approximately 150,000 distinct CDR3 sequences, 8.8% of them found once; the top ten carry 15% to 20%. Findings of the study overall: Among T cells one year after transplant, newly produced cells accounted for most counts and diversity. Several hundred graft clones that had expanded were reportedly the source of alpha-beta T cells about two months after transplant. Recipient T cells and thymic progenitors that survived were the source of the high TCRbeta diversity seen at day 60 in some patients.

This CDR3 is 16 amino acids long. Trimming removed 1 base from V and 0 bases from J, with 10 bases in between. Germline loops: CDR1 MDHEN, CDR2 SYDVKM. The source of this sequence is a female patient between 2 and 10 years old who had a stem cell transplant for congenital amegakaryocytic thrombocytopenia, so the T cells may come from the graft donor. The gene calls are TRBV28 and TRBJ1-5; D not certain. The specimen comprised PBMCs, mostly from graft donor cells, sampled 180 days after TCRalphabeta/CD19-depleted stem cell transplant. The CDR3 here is CASSLYGIYSNQPQHF. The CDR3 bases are TGTGCCAGCAGTTTATACGGGATCTATAGCAATCAGCCCCAGCATTTT.